This T cell receptor beta chain originates from a study of tumor-infiltrating lymphocytes in primary liver carcinoma. Study-wide context: Men as well as women, aged 30 to 69 years, made up the patients. Staging of the tumors gave T1-T3 N0M0, with widths of about 4.2 to 10 cm. Roughly 3.5 to 7.13 million productive TCRbeta reads came from each sample, comparable across tissue types. Whole-study findings and limits: Detection in all five tumor regions applied to only about 8-24% of top clones.

To note about this clonotype: No antigen is known for it. One end of the junction fails to match germline, which may point to a read error.

TCR beta cDNA came from roughly 0.45 ug total RNA, primed with a constant-region primer. Three nested multiplex PCR rounds of slightly modified ARM-PCR generated TCR beta libraries. The first two PCR rounds, around 11 cycles each, used TRBV1-TRBV30 forward primers and a C-beta reverse primer. TCRdb reprocessed the multiplex PCR reads via MiXCR and lists one record per CDR3 protein. The sample holds some 50,000 distinct CDR3 sequences, 65% to 80% seen once. Scientists recovered RNA and DNA together from roughly 20-30 mg of unsorted bulk tissue. The CDR3 contains 14 residues. Germline-derived CDR1 and CDR2 are KGHSY and FQNENV.

This chain uses TRBV16 with TRBJ2-7; possible D gene TRBD2, 6 bases. Sequenced material: liver tumor tissue from sampling region 5. Subset meaning: tumor region T5, tumor centre. The receptor was derived from a middle-aged man with primary liver carcinoma and hepatitis B virus infection. CDR3 sequence: CAGSPGTPYYEQYF. In DNA form, the CDR3 reads TGTGCCGGCAGCCCCGGGACTCCCTACTACGAACAGTACTTC. Full variable domain (rest looked up from reference TRBV16 and TRBJ2-7): GEEVAQTPKHLVRGEGQKAKLYCAPIKGHSYVFWYQQVLKNEFKFLISFQNENVFDETGMPKERFSAKCLPNSPCSLEIQATKLEDSAVYFCAGSPGTPYYEQYFGPGTRLTVT.